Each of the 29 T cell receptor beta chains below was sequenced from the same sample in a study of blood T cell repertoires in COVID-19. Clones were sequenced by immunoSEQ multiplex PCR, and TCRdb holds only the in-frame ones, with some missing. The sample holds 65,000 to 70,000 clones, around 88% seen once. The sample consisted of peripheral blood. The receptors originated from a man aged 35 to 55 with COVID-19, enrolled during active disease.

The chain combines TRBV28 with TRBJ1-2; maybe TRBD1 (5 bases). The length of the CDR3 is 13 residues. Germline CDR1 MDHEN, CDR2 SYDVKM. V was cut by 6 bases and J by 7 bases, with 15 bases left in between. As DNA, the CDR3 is TGTGCCAGCAGGGGGGACGAGGGAGGTGGCTACACCTTC. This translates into CASRGDEGGGYTF.

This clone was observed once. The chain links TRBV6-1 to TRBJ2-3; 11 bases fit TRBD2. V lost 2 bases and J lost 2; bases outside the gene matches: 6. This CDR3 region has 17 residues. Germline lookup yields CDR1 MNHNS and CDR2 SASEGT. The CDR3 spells CASSELVSGGVTDTQYF. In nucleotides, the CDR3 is TGTGCCAGCAGTGAACTGGTTAGCGGGGGGGTCACAGATACGCAGTATTTT.

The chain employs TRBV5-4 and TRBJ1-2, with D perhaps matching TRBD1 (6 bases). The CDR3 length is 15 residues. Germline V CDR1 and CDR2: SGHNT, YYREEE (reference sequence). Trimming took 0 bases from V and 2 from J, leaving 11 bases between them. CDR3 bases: TGTGCCAGCAGCTTGGCCAATCAGGGGAACTATGGCTACACCTTC. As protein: CASSLANQGNYGYTF.

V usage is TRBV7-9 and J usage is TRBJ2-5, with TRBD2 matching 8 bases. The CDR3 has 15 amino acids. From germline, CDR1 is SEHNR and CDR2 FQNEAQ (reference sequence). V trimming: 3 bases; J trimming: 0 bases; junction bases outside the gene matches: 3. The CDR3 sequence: CASSLSSGYQETQYF. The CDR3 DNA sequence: TGTGCCAGCAGCTTGTCTAGCGGGTACCAAGAGACCCAGTACTTC.

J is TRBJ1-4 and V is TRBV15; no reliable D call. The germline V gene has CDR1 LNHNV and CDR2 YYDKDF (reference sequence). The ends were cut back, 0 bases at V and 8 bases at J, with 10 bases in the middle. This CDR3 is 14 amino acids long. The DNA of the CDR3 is TGTGCCACCAGCAGAGATCTCTTGAGCGAAAAACTGTTTTTT. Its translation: CATSRDLLSEKLFF.

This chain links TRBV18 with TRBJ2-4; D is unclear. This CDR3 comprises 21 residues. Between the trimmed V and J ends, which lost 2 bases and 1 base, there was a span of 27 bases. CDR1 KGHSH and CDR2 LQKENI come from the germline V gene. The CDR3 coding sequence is TGTGCCAGCTCACCATTTCGTGGTTTGGAACAGCCGCTCCTTGCCAAAAACATTCAGTACTTC. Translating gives CASSPFRGLEQPLLAKNIQYF.

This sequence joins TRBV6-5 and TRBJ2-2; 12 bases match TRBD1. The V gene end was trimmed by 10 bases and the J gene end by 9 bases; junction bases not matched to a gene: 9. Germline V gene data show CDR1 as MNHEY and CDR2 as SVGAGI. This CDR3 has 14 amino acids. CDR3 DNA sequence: TGTGCCACATCCTCGGGACAGGGGGCTAGGGAGCTGTTTTTT. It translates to CATSSGQGARELFF.

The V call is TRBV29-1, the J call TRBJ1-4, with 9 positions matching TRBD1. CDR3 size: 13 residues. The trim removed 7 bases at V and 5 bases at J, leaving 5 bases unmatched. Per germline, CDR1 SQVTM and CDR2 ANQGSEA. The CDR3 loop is CSATGTGNEKLFF. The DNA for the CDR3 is TGCAGCGCTACCGGGACAGGGAATGAAAAACTGTTTTTT.

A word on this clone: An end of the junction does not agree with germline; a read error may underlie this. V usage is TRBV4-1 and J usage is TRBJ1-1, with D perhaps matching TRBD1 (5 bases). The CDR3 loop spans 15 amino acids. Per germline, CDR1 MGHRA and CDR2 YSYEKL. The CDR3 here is CASRQDRQFLTEAFF. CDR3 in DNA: TGCGCCAGCAGGCAAGACAGACAGTTTCTCACTGAAGCTTTCTTT.

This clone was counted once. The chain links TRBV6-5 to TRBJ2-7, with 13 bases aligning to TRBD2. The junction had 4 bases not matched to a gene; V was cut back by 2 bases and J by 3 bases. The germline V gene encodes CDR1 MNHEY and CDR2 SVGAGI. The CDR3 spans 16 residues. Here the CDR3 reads CASSYGTSGAYYEQYF. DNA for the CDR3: TGTGCCAGCAGTTACGGGACTAGCGGGGCTTACTACGAGCAGTACTTC.

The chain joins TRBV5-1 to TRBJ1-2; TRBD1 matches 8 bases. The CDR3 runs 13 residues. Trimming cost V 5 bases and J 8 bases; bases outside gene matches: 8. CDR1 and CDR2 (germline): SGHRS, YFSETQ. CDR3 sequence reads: CASSPGGSEGYTF. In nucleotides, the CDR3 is TGCGCCAGCAGTCCAGGGGGCTCCGAGGGCTACACCTTC.

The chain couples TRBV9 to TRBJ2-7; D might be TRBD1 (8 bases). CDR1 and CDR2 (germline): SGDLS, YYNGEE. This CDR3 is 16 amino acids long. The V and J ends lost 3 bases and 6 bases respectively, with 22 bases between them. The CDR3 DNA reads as TGTGCCAGCAGCGCGGACAGGGCCGCGGGGGCTCTCGAGCAGTACTTC. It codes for CASSADRAAGALEQYF.

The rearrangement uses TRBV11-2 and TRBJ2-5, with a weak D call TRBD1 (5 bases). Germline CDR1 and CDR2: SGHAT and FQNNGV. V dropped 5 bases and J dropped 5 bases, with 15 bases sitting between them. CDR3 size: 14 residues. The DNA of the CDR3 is TGTGCCAGCAGCCCCCCAGGGTCGTGGGAGACCCAGTACTTC. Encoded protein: CASSPPGSWETQYF.

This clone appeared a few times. CDR3 sequence (DNA): TGTGCCAGTAGCATGCCCCTCGGGGAGGGAAGCAATCAGCCCCAGCATTTT. Translation gives CASSMPLGEGSNQPQHF. V usage is TRBV19 and J usage is TRBJ1-5; no definite D call. V was pared by 6 bases and J by 1 base, with 19 bases between. Germline V CDR1 and CDR2: LNHDA, SQIVND (reference sequence). This CDR3 spans 17 amino acids.

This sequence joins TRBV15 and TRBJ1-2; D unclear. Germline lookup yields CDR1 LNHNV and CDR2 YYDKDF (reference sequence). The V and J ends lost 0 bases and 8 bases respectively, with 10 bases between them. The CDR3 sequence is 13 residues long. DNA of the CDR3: TGTGCCACCAGCAGAGACAGGCAGGTCGGCTACACCTTC. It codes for CATSRDRQVGYTF.

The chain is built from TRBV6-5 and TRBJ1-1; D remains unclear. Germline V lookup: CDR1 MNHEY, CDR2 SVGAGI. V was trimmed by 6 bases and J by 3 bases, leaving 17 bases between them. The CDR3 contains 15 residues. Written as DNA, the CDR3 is TGTGCCAGCAGCACTTTCCTGGGGAGCGACACTGAAGCTTTCTTT. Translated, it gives CASSTFLGSDTEAFF.

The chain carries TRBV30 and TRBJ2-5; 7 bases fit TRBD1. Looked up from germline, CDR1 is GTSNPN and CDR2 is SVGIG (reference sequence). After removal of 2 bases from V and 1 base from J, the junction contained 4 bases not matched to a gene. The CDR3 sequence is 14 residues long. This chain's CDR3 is CAWSPGGSQETQYF. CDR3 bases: TGTGCCTGGAGTCCAGGGGGAAGCCAAGAGACCCAGTACTTC. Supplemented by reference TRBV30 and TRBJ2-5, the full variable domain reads SQTIHQWPATLVQPVGSPLSLECTVEGTSNPNLYWYRQAAGRGLQLLFYSVGIGQISSEVPQNLSASRPQDRQFILSSKKLLLSDSGFYLCAWSPGGSQETQYFGPGTRLLVL.

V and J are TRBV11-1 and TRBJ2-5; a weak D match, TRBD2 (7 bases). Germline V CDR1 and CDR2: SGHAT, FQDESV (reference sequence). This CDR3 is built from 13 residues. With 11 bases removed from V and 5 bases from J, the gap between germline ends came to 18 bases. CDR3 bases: TGTGCCTCAACCCGGGGGGCTGAGGAGACCCAGTACTTC. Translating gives CASTRGAEETQYF.

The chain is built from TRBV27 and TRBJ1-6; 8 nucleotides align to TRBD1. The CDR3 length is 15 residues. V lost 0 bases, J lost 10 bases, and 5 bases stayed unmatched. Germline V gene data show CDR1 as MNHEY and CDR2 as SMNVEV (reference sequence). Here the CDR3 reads CASSLSGQVLSPLHF. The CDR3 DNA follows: TGTGCCAGCAGTTTATCGGGACAGGTTTTATCACCCCTCCACTTT.

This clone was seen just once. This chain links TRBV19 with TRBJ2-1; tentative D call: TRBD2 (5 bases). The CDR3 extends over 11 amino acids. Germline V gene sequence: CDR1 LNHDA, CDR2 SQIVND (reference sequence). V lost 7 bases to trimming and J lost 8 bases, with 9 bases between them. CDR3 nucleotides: TGTGCCAGTATCAGGAGGCATGAGCAGTTCTTC. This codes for CASIRRHEQFF.

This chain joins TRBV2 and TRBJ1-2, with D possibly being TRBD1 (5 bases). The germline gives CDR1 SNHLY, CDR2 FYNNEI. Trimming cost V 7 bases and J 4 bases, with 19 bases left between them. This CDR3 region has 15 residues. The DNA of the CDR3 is TGTGCCAGCACAACAAGGCCCCAGGGTCTCTATGGCTACACCTTC. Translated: CASTTRPQGLYGYTF.

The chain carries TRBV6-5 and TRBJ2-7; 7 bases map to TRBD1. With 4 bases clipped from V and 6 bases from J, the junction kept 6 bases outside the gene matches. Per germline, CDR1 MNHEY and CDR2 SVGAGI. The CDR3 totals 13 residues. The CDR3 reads CASSSQGQTEQYF. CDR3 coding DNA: TGTGCCAGCAGTTCCCAGGGACAGACCGAGCAGTACTTC.

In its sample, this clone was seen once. The CDR3 DNA reads TGCAGCGTTGAAGGACGCAGGGGATCCCGATTGAACACTGAAGCTTTCTTT. Its translation is CSVEGRRGSRLNTEAFF. This chain joins TRBV29-1 and TRBJ1-1, with D possibly matching TRBD1 (6 bases). CDR1 is SQVTM and CDR2 is ANQGSEA in the germline V gene. The CDR3 runs to 17 residues. Trimming cost V 1 base and J 0 bases, with 18 bases left between them.

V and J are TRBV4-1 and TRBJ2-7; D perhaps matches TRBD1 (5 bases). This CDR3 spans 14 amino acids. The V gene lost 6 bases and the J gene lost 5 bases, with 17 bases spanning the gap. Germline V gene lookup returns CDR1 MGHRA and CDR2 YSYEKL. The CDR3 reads CASRAENRFNEQYF. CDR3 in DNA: TGCGCCAGCAGGGCGGAGAACAGGTTCAACGAGCAGTACTTC.

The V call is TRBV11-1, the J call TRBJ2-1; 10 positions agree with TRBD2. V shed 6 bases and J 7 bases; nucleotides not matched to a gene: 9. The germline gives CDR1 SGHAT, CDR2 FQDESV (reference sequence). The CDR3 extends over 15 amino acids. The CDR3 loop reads CASSRTSGGENEQFF. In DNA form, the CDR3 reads TGTGCCAGCAGTCGCACGAGCGGGGGGGAGAATGAGCAGTTCTTC.

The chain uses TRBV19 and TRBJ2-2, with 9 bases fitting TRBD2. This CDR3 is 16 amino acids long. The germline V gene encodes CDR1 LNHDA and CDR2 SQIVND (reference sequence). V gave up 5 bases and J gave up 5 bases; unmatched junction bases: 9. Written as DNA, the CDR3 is TGTGCCAGTAGTTCCTCAAGGACTAGCGATACCGGGGAGCTGTTTTTT. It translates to CASSSSRTSDTGELFF.

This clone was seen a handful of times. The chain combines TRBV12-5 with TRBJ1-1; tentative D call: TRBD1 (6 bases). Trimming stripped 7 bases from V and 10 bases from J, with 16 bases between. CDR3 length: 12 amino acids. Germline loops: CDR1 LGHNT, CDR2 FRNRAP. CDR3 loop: CASVSQGIGAFF. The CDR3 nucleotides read TGTGCTAGTGTCTCACAGGGAATTGGAGCTTTCTTT. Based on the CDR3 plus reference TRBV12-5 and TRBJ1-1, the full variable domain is DARVTQTPRHKVTEMGQEVTMRCQPILGHNTVFWYRQTMMQGLELLAYFRNRAPLDDSGMPKDRFSAEMPDATLATLKIQPSEPRDSAVYFCASVSQGIGAFFGQGTRLTVV.

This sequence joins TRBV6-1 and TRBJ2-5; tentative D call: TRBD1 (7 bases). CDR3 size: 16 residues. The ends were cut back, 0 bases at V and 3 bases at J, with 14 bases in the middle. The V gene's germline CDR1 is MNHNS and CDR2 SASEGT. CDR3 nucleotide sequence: TGTGCCAGCAGTGAAGCGGGGCGGGGACAGAAAGAGACCCAGTACTTC. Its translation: CASSEAGRGQKETQYF.

The CDR3 DNA is TGTGCCAGCAGCCCCTCGGGAGGGTTAGTCTCTGGAAACACCATATATTTT. Translation gives CASSPSGGLVSGNTIYF. The rearrangement joins TRBV3-1 (or the pseudogene TRBV3-2) to TRBJ1-3; D unclear. CDR3 size: 17 residues. Germline loops: CDR1 LGHDT, CDR2 YNNKEL (reference sequence). Deletions cut 4 bases from V and 0 bases from J, with 16 bases between.